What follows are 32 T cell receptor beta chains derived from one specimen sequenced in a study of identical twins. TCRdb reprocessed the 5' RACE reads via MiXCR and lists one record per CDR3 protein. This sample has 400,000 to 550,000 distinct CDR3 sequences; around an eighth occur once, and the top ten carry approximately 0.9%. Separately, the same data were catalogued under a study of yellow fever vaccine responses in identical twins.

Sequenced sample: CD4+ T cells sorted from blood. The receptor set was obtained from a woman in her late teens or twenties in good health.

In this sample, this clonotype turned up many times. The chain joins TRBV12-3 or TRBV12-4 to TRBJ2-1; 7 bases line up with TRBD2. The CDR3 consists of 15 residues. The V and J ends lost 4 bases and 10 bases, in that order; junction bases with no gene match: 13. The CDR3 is CASSSWRGWAIEQFF. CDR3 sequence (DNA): TGTGCCAGCAGTTCTTGGCGGGGGTGGGCAATCGAGCAGTTCTTC.

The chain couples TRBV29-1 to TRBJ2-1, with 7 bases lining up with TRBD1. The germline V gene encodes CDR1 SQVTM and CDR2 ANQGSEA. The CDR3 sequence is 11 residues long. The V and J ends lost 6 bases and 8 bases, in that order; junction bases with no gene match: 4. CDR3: CSVVTGYEQFF. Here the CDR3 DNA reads TGCAGCGTGGTGACAGGGTATGAGCAGTTCTTC.

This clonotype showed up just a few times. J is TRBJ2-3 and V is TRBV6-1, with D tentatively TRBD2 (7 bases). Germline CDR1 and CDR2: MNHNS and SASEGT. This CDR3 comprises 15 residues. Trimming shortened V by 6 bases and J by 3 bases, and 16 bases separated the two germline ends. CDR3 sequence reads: CASSPGRGRTDTQYF. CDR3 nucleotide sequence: TGTGCCAGCAGCCCTGGGAGGGGGAGAACAGATACGCAGTATTTT.

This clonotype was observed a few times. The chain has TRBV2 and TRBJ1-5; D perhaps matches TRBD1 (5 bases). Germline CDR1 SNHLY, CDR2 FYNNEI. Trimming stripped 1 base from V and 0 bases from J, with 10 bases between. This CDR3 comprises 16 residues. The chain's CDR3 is CASSEEWGGSNQPQHF. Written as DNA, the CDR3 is TGTGCCAGCAGTGAAGAGTGGGGCGGTAGCAATCAGCCCCAGCATTTT.

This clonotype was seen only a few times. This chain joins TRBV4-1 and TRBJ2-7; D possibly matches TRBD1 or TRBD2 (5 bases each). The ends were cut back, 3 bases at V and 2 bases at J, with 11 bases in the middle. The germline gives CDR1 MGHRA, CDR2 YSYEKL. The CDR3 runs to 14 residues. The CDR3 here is CASSHTGTAYEQYF. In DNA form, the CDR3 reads TGCGCCAGCAGCCATACCGGGACGGCCTACGAGCAGTACTTC.

In DNA, the CDR3 is TGCAGTGCACAGGGACAGGGGGCTTCGAACACCGGGGAGCTGTTTTTT. This sequence encodes CSAQGQGASNTGELFF. The rearrangement links TRBV20-1 to TRBJ2-2; 12 bases align to TRBD1. Germline values: CDR1 DFQATT, CDR2 SNEGSKA (reference sequence). There are 16 residues in the CDR3. V trimming: 6 bases; J trimming: 0 bases; junction bases outside the gene matches: 5.

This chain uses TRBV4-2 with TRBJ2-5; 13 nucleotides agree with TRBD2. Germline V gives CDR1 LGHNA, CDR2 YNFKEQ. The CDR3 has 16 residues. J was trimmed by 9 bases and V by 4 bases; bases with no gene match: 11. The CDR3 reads CASSRTSGGQVVAQYF. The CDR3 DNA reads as TGTGCCAGCAGCCGGACTAGCGGGGGCCAGGTAGTGGCCCAGTACTTC.

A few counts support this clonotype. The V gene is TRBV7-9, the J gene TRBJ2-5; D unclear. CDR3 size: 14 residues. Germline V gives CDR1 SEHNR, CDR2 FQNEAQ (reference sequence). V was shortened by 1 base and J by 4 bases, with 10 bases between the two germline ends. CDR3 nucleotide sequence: TGTGCCAGCAGCTTAGGCATCCGGACAGAGACCCAGTACTTC. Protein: CASSLGIRTETQYF.

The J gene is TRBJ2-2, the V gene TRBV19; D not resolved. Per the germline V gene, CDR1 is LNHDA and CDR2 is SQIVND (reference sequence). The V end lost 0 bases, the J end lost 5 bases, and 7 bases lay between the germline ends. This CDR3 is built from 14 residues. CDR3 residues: CASSIDRVTGELFF. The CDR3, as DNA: TGTGCCAGTAGTATAGATCGGGTAACCGGGGAGCTGTTTTTT.

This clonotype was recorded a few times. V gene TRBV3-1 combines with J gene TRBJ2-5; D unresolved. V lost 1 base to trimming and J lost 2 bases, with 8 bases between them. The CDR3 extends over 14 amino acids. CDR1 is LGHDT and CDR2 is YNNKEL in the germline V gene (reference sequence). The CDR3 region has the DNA TGTGCCAGCAGCCAAGGTGACACTCAAGAGACCCAGTACTTC. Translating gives CASSQGDTQETQYF.

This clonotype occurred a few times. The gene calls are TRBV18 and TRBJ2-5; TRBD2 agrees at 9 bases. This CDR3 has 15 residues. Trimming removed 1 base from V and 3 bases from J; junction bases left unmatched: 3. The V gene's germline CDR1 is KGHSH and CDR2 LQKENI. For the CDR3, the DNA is TGTGCCAGCTCACCACAGGCTAGCGGGAAAGAGACCCAGTACTTC. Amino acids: CASSPQASGKETQYF.

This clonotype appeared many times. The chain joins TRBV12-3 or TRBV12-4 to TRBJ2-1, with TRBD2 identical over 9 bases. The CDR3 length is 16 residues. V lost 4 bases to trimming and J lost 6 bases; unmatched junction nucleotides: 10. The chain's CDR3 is CASSSYSSGRGNEQFF. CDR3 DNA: TGTGCCAGCAGTTCTTACAGTAGCGGGAGAGGCAATGAGCAGTTCTTC.

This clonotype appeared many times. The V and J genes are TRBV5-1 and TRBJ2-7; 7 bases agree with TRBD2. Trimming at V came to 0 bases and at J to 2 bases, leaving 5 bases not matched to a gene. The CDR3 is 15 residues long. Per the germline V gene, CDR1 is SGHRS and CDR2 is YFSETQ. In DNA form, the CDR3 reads TGCGCCAGCAGCTTGGCTAGCGGCCAAACCTACGAGCAGTACTTC. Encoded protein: CASSLASGQTYEQYF.

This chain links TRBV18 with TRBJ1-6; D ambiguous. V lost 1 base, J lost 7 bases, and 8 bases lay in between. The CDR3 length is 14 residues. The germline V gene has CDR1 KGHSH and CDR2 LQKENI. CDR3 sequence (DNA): TGTGCCAGCTCACCACAAACCGAAAATTCACCCCTCCACTTT. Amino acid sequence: CASSPQTENSPLHF.

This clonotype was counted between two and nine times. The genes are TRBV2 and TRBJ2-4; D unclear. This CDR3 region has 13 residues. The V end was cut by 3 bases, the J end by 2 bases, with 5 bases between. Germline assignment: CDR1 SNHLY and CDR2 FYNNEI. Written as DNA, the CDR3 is TGTGCCAGCAGTGAGGCGTCCAAAAACATTCAGTACTTC. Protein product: CASSEASKNIQYF.

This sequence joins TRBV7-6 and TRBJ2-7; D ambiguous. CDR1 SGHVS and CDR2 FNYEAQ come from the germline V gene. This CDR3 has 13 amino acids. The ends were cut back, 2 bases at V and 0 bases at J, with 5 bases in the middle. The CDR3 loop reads CASSLWDSYEQYF. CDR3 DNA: TGTGCCAGCAGCTTATGGGACTCCTACGAGCAGTACTTC.

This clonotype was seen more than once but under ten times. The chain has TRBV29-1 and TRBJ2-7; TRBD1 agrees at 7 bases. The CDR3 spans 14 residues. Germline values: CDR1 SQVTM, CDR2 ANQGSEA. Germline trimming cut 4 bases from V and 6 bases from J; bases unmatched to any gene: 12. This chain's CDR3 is CSVVEGARKGEQYF. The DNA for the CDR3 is TGCAGCGTTGTTGAGGGGGCGCGTAAAGGCGAGCAGTACTTC.

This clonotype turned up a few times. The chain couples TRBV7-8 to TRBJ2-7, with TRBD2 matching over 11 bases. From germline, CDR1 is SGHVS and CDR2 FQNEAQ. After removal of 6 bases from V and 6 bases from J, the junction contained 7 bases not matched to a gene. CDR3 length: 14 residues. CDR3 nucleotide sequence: TGTGCCAGCAGGAAAGGTAGCGGGGGGGTCGAGCAGTACTTC. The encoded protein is CASRKGSGGVEQYF.

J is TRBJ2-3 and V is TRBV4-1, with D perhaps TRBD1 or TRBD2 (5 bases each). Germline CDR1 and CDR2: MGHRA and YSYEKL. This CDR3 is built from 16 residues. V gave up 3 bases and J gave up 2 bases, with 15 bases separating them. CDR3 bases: TGCGCCAGCAGCCATGTGGGACGGGAATTCACAGATACGCAGTATTTT. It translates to CASSHVGREFTDTQYF.

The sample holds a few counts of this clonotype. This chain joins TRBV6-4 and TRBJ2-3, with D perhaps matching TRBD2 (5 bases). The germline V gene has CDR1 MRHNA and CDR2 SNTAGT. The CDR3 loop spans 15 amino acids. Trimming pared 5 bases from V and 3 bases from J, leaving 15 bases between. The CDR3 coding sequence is TGTGCCAGCAGTCGGGATCCAGGTGGGACAGATACGCAGTATTTT. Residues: CASSRDPGGTDTQYF.

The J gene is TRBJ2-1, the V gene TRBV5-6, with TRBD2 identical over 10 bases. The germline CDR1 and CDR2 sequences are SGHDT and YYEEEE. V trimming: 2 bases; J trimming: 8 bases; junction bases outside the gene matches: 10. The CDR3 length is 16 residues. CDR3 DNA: TGTGCCAGCAGCTTCTTAGCGGGGGGATCCTCTGATGAGCAGTTCTTC. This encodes CASSFLAGGSSDEQFF.

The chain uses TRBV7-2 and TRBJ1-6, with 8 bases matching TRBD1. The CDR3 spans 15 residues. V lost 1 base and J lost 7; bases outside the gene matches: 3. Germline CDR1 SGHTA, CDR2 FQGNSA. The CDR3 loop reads CASSLGSGGNSPLHF. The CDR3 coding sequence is TGTGCCAGCAGCTTAGGTTCAGGGGGCAATTCACCCCTCCACTTT.

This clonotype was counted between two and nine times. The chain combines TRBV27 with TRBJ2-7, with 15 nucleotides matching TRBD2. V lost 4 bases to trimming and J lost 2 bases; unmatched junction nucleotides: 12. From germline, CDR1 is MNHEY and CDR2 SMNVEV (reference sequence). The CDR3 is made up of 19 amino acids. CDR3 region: CASSSKPGLAGGQTYEQYF. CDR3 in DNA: TGTGCCAGCAGTTCGAAACCGGGACTAGCGGGGGGCCAAACCTACGAGCAGTACTTC.

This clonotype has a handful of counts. CDR3 protein: CASSSPLAGRSGANVLTF. The CDR3 DNA is TGTGCCAGCAGTTCCCCACTAGCGGGGCGCTCTGGGGCCAACGTCCTGACTTTC. The chain is built from TRBV6-2 or TRBV6-3 and TRBJ2-6; 10 nucleotides align to TRBD2. The CDR3 has 18 residues. Germline values: CDR1 MNHEY, CDR2 SVGEGT. The trim removed 4 bases at V and 0 bases at J, leaving 6 bases unmatched.

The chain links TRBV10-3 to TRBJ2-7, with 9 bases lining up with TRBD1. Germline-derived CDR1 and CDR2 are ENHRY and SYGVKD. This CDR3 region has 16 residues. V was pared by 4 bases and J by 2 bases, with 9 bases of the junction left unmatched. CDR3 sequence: CAISAKDRGRAYEQYF. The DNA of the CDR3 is TGTGCCATCAGTGCAAAGGACAGGGGACGGGCCTACGAGCAGTACTTC.

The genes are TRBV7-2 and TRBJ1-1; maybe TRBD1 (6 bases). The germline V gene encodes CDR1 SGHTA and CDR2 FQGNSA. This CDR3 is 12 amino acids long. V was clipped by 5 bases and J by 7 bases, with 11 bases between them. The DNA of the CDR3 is TGTGCCAGCAGCCAACAGGGCCGTGAAGCTTTCTTT. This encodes CASSQQGREAFF.

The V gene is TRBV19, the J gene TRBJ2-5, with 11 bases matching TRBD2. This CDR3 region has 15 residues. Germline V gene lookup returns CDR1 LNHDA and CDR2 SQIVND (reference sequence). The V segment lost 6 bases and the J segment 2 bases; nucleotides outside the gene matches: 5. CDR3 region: CASSKGTSGQETQYF. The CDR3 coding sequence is TGTGCCAGTAGCAAAGGGACTAGCGGACAAGAGACCCAGTACTTC.

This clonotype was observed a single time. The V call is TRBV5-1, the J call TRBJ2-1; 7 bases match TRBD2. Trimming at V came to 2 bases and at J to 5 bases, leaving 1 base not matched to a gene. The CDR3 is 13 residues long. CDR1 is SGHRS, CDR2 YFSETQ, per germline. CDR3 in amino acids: CASSFLADNEQFF. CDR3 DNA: TGCGCCAGCAGCTTCCTAGCGGACAATGAGCAGTTCTTC.

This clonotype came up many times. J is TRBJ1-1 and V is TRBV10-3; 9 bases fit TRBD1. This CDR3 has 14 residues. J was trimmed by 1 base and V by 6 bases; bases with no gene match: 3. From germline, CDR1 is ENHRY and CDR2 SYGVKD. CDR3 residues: CAISGTGSNTEAFF. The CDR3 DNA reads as TGTGCCATCAGCGGGACAGGGTCGAACACTGAAGCTTTCTTT.

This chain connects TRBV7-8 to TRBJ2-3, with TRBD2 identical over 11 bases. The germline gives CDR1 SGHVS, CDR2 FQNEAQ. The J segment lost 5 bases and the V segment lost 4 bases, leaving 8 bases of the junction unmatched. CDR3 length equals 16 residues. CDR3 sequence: CASSSLLAGDGDTQYF. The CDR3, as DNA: TGTGCCAGCAGCTCGTTACTAGCGGGAGATGGAGATACGCAGTATTTT.

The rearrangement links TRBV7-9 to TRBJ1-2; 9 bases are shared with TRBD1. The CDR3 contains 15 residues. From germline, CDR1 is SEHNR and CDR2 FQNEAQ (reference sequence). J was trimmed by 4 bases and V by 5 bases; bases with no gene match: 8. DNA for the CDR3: TGTGCCAGCAGCGCCTTGGACAGGGGTAGCTATGGCTACACCTTC. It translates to CASSALDRGSYGYTF.

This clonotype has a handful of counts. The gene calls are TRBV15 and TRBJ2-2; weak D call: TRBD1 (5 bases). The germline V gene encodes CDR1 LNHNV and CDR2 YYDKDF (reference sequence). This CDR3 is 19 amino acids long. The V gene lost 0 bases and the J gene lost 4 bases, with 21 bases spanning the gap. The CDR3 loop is CATSRDRRDSNPGTGELFF. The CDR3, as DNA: TGTGCCACCAGCAGAGATCGGCGCGACAGTAACCCCGGCACCGGGGAGCTGTTTTTT.